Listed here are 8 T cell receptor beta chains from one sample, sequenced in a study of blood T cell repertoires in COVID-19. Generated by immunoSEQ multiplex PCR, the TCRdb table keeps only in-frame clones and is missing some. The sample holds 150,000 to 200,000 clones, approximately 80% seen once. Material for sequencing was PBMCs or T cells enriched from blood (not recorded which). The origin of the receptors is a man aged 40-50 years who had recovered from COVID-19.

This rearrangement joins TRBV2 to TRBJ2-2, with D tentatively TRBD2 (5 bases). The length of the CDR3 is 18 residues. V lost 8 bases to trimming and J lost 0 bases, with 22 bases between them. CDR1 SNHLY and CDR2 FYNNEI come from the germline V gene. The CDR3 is CASSEGTLVSANTGELFF. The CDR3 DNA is TGTGCCAGCTCCGAGGGTACGTTGGTGTCAGCGAACACCGGGGAGCTGTTTTTT.

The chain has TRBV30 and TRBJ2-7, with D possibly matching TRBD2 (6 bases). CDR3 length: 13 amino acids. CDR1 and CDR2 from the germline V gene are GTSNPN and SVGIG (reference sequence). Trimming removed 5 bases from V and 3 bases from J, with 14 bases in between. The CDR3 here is CAWGALGGYEQYF. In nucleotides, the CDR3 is TGTGCCTGGGGGGCTTTGGGGGGCTACGAGCAGTACTTC.

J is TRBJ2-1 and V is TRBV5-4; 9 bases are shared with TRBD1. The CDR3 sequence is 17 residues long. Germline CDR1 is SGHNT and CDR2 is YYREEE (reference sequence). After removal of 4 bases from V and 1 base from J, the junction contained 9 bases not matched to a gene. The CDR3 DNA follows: TGTGCCAGCAGCAAGGGGACAGGGCAAGAGTCCTACAATGAGCAGTTCTTC. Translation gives CASSKGTGQESYNEQFF.

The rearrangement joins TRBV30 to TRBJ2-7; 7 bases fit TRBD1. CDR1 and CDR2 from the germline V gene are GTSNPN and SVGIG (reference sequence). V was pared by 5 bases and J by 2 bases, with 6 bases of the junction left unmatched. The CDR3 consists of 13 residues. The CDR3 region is CAWSRGFTYEQYF. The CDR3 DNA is TGTGCCTGGTCCAGGGGGTTTACCTACGAGCAGTACTTC. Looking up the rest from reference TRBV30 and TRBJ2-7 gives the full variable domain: SQTIHQWPATLVQPVGSPLSLECTVEGTSNPNLYWYRQAAGRGLQLLFYSVGIGQISSEVPQNLSASRPQDRQFILSSKKLLLSDSGFYLCAWSRGFTYEQYFGPGTRLTVT.

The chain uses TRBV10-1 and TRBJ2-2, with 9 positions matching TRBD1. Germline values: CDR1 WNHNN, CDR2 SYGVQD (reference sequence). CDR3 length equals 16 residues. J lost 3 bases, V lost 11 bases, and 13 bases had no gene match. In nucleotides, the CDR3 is TGCGCCCCCAAGGTGGGACAGGGCTTAGACACCGGGGAGCTGTTTTTT. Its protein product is CAPKVGQGLDTGELFF.

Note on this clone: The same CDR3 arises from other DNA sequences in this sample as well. CDR3 in amino acids: CASSLQGMNTEAFF. The CDR3 DNA reads TGTGCCAGCAGCTTGCAGGGCATGAACACTGAAGCTTTCTTT. V and J are TRBV5-4 and TRBJ1-1; D is possibly TRBD1 (5 bases). Between the trimmed V and J ends, which lost 1 base and 0 bases, there was a span of 7 bases. CDR1 and CDR2 from the germline V gene are SGHNT and YYREEE (reference sequence). The CDR3 consists of 14 residues.

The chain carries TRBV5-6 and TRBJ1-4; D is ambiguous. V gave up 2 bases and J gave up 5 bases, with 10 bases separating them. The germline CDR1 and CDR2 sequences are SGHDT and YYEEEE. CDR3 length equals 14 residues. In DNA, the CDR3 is TGTGCCAGCAGCTTTTCTTGGAGGAATGAAAAACTGTTTTTT. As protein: CASSFSWRNEKLFF.

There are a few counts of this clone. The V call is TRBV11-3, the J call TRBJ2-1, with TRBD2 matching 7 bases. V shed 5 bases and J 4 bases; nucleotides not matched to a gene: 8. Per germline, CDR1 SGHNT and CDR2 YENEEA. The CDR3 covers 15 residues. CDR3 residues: CASSGGDSGYNEQFF. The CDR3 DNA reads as TGTGCCAGCAGCGGGGGGGATAGCGGATACAATGAGCAGTTCTTC.